The following is a T cell receptor (beta chain) sequence with its context. Repertoires were generated with immunoSEQ multiplex PCR, while TCRdb's copy carries only in-frame clones and drops some. The sample yields tens of thousands of clones, roughly 88% seen once. This record belongs to a study of identifying expanded T cells in peripheral blood. The germline CDR1 and CDR2 sequences are LGHNA and YSLEER. V was trimmed by 4 bases and J by 5 bases, leaving 20 bases between them. The CDR3 is 17 residues long. Sequencing input: blood. The TCR originated in a person aged 18 to 75 in good health. The chain recombines TRBV4-3 with TRBJ1-4; D possibly corresponds to TRBD1 (5 bases). CDR3 region: CASSPRAWGLTNEKLFF. The CDR3 DNA follows: TGCGCCAGCAGCCCCCGGGCTTGGGGACTGACGAATGAAAAACTGTTTTTT.